The 25 T cell receptor beta chains listed next were all sequenced from one sample in a study of T cell responses to AZD1222 COVID-19 vaccine. Data came from immunoSEQ multiplex PCR; TCRdb stores just in-frame clones and leaves some out. The sample gives over 50,000 clones, roughly 80% of which show up once; roughly 4.9% is in the top ten. The specimen was peripheral blood, collected 28 days after the second AZD1222 dose. These receptors came from an adult who received the AZD1222 COVID-19 vaccine.

The genes are TRBV6-5 and TRBJ2-5; D is ambiguous. The ends were cut back, 4 bases at V and 5 bases at J, with 14 bases in the middle. Germline CDR1 MNHEY, CDR2 SVGAGI. This CDR3 contains 14 residues. CDR3 DNA: TGTGCCAGCAGTTCAGAACTGCTCAGGGAGACCCAGTACTTC. Protein sequence: CASSSELLRETQYF.

CDR3 coding DNA: TGTGCCAGCAGTTCGCCGGTACTGTTACAGCATTTT. Translation gives CASSSPVLLQHF. The chain has TRBV12-3 or TRBV12-4 and TRBJ1-5; D is unresolved. The CDR3 consists of 12 residues. Between the trimmed V and J ends, which lost 4 bases and 13 bases, there was a span of 14 bases.

The V gene is TRBV11-2, the J gene TRBJ2-5; D unclear. The CDR3 has 14 residues. Trimming left V 2 bases short and J 1 base short, with 8 bases between. The germline gives CDR1 SGHAT, CDR2 FQNNGV. The CDR3 loop reads CASSLWGIQETQYF. The CDR3 nucleotides are TGTGCCAGCAGCTTATGGGGAATCCAAGAGACCCAGTACTTC. The variable domain in full, with the rest retrieved from reference TRBV11-2 and TRBJ2-5, is EAGVAQSPRYKIIEKRQSVAFWCNPISGHATLYWYQQILGQGPKLLIQFQNNGVVDDSQLPKDRFSAERLKGVDSTLKIQPAKLEDSAVYLCASSLWGIQETQYFGPGTRLLVL.

The rearrangement joins TRBV3-1 (or the pseudogene TRBV3-2) to TRBJ2-4; 9 nucleotides line up with TRBD1. Germline values: CDR1 LGHDT, CDR2 YNNKEL (reference sequence). This CDR3 contains 11 residues. Trimming took 3 bases from V and 15 from J; bases not matched to a gene: 3. DNA of the CDR3: TGTGCCAGCAGCCACGGACAGGGGACGTACTTC. It encodes CASSHGQGTYF.

The chain is built from TRBV6-2 or TRBV6-3 and TRBJ2-7; a weak D match, TRBD1 (5 bases). V was cut by 7 bases and J by 1 base, with 20 bases left in between. Germline V gives CDR1 MNHEY, CDR2 SVGEGT. The CDR3 is 16 residues long. CDR3 residues: CASTPPGQGWSYEQYV. The CDR3 bases are TGTGCCAGCACCCCCCCCGGGCAGGGATGGTCCTACGAGCAGTACGTC.

V and J are TRBV5-1 and TRBJ2-7, with a possible D match to TRBD2 (6 bases). Trimming left V 4 bases short and J 5 bases short, with 16 bases between. CDR1 is SGHRS and CDR2 is YFSETQ in the germline V gene. CDR3 length: 14 amino acids. CDR3 bases: TGCGCCAGCAGCGGCCTTGGGGGGTTCGACGAGCAGTACTTC. This codes for CASSGLGGFDEQYF.

The rearrangement links TRBV24-1 to TRBJ1-1; maybe TRBD1 (6 bases). With 7 bases removed from V and 0 bases from J, the gap between germline ends came to 8 bases. Looked up from germline, CDR1 is KGHDR and CDR2 is SFDVKD. This CDR3 is built from 13 residues. The CDR3 spells CATRSGVNTEAFF. The CDR3 DNA is TGTGCCACCAGGTCAGGGGTGAACACTGAAGCTTTCTTT.

DNA for the CDR3: TGCACTCTAGGGGGCCCCTACAATGAGCAGTTCTTC. Translating it yields CTLGGPYNEQFF. V and J are TRBV29-1 and TRBJ2-1; 7 bases map to TRBD1. Germline loops: CDR1 SQVTM, CDR2 ANQGSEA. The CDR3 spans 12 residues.

The rearrangement uses TRBV11-2 and TRBJ1-6; D is uncertain. The germline gives CDR1 SGHAT, CDR2 FQNNGV. Between the trimmed V and J ends, which lost 4 bases and 10 bases, there was a span of 8 bases. The CDR3 contains 12 residues. CDR3 sequence: CASSWQESPLHF. DNA of the CDR3: TGTGCCAGCAGCTGGCAAGAATCACCCCTCCACTTT.

The chain couples TRBV5-4 to TRBJ1-2; the D gene is possibly TRBD1 (6 bases). Germline-derived CDR1 and CDR2 are SGHNT and YYREEE (reference sequence). V was pared by 0 bases and J by 4 bases, with 10 bases between. The CDR3 has 14 amino acids. CDR3 nucleotide sequence: TGTGCCAGCAGCTTGGGACAGGTAACCTATGGCTACACCTTC. Amino acids: CASSLGQVTYGYTF. The full variable domain, rest sourced from reference TRBV5-4 and TRBJ1-2, is ETGVTQSPTHLIKTRGQQVTLRCSSQSGHNTVSWYQQALGQGPQFIFQYYREEENGRGNFPPRFSGLQFPNYSSELNVNALELDDSALYLCASSLGQVTYGYTFGSGTRLTVV.

The chain uses TRBV19 and TRBJ1-5, with 7 bases that match TRBD1. Per germline, CDR1 LNHDA and CDR2 SQIVND (reference sequence). The J segment lost 5 bases and the V segment lost 5 bases, leaving 27 bases of the junction unmatched. The CDR3 spans 21 residues. CDR3 protein: CASSVTQGTRILGRWDQPQHF. CDR3 nucleotide sequence: TGTGCCAGTAGTGTGACACAGGGGACCCGCATCTTGGGCCGGTGGGATCAGCCCCAGCATTTT.

The chain has TRBV6-5 and TRBJ1-1; D is ambiguous. The CDR3 runs to 14 residues. V was shortened by 4 bases and J by 4 bases, with 13 bases between the two germline ends. CDR1 and CDR2 (germline): MNHEY, SVGAGI. This CDR3 reads CASSSSERVTEAFF. DNA for the CDR3: TGTGCCAGCAGTTCCAGTGAAAGGGTCACTGAAGCTTTCTTT.

In this sample, this clone turned up a few times. The J gene is TRBJ2-2, the V gene TRBV24-1; 8 positions agree with TRBD1. Germline V CDR1 and CDR2: KGHDR, SFDVKD. The CDR3 loop spans 15 amino acids. Losses at the gene ends were 10 bases for V and 5 bases for J; bases not matched to a gene: 11. In nucleotides, the CDR3 is TGTGCCACGCAGCTTGGACAGGGTTGGACCGGGGAGCTGTTTTTT. This gives the protein CATQLGQGWTGELFF.

CDR3 sequence reads: CASSGVGGGTDTQYF. The CDR3 coding sequence is TGTGCCAGCTCCGGAGTAGGGGGGGGCACAGATACGCAGTATTTT. This sequence joins TRBV18 and TRBJ2-3; D perhaps matches TRBD2 (7 bases). With 6 bases removed from V and 1 base from J, the gap between germline ends came to 14 bases. The CDR3 spans 15 residues. Germline CDR1 KGHSH, CDR2 LQKENI.

This clone has only one observation. The rearrangement joins TRBV9 to TRBJ2-1, with 13 bases identical to TRBD2. Unmatched junction bases numbered 11, after V lost 4 bases and J lost 7 bases. The CDR3 spans 17 residues. The germline gives CDR1 SGDLS, CDR2 YYNGEE. The CDR3 nucleotides read TGTGCCAGCAGCCCCCGACTAGCGGGGGGCCGGCGAAATGAGCAGTTCTTC. Translated, it gives CASSPRLAGGRRNEQFF.

The chain recombines TRBV6-6 with TRBJ1-4; TRBD1 aligns across 8 bases. The CDR3 spans 15 residues. With V trimmed by 6 bases and J by 5 bases, 8 bases remained unmatched. Germline V gene sequence: CDR1 MNHNY, CDR2 SVGAGI (reference sequence). Here the CDR3 reads CASRAGQGGNEKLFF. In nucleotides, the CDR3 is TGTGCCAGCAGGGCAGGACAGGGAGGAAATGAAAAACTGTTTTTT.

The chain recombines TRBV18 with TRBJ1-6; the match to TRBD1 covers 8 bases. The CDR3 is 15 amino acids. Germline CDR1 is KGHSH and CDR2 is LQKENI. V shed 3 bases, J shed 7 bases, and the junction held 5 bases outside the gene matches. CDR3 region: CASSPQGQGNSPLHF. The CDR3 DNA is TGTGCCAGCTCACCCCAAGGACAGGGCAATTCACCCCTCCACTTT.

The chain uses TRBV24-1 and TRBJ2-3; weak D call: TRBD1 (6 bases). The CDR3 loop spans 16 amino acids. The germline V gene has CDR1 KGHDR and CDR2 SFDVKD. Between the trimmed V and J ends, which lost 1 base and 1 base, there was a span of 11 bases. CDR3 loop: CATSDLRAGGTDTQYF. The CDR3 DNA is TGTGCCACCAGTGATTTACGGGCAGGGGGCACAGATACGCAGTATTTT.

This chain connects TRBV30 to TRBJ1-1; D perhaps matches TRBD1 (5 bases). Germline V gene data show CDR1 as GTSNPN and CDR2 as SVGIG (reference sequence). The V and J ends lost 5 bases and 4 bases respectively, with 11 bases between them. The length of the CDR3 is 12 residues. The CDR3 loop is CAWGGQRTEAFF. As DNA, the CDR3 is TGTGCCTGGGGGGGTCAACGCACTGAAGCTTTCTTT.

This clone showed up just once. V is TRBV5-4 and J is TRBJ1-1, with a possible D match to TRBD1 (6 bases). The V gene's germline CDR1 is SGHNT and CDR2 YYREEE (reference sequence). The germline V and J ends were trimmed by 4 bases and 1 base, with 11 bases remaining between them. The CDR3 has 14 amino acids. CDR3 amino acids: CASSPLQGNTEAFF. Here the CDR3 DNA reads TGTGCCAGCAGCCCTTTACAGGGGAACACTGAAGCTTTCTTT.

The CDR3, as DNA: TGTGCCAGCAGTTGGGGTCTAGCCTACGAGCAGTACGTC. As protein: CASSWGLAYEQYV. The gene calls are TRBV6-5 and TRBJ2-7; D gene uncertain. The V end was cut by 4 bases, the J end by 2 bases, with 9 bases between. The V gene's germline CDR1 is MNHEY and CDR2 SVGAGI. The CDR3 covers 13 residues.

This sequence joins TRBV6-2 or TRBV6-3 and TRBJ2-3, with 8 bases fitting TRBD2. The CDR3 contains 15 residues. CDR1 and CDR2 from the germline V gene are MNHEY and SVGEGT. V dropped 2 bases and J dropped 6; count of bases not matched to a gene: 7. The CDR3 reads CASSYGLLAEDTQYF. As DNA, the CDR3 is TGTGCCAGCAGTTACGGTTTACTAGCGGAGGATACGCAGTATTTT.

This clone was seen a handful of times. The chain uses TRBV6-5 and TRBJ1-1; 8 bases are shared with TRBD1. J gave up 4 bases and V 7 bases, and 5 bases lay outside the gene matches. The CDR3 loop spans 13 amino acids. Germline V gene sequence: CDR1 MNHEY, CDR2 SVGAGI. CDR3 sequence: CASNRDRGTEAFF. The DNA for the CDR3 is TGTGCCAGCAATCGCGACAGGGGCACTGAAGCTTTCTTT.

J is TRBJ2-7 and V is TRBV28, with 8 positions matching TRBD1. This CDR3 comprises 15 residues. Germline-derived CDR1 and CDR2 are MDHEN and SYDVKM. V was clipped by 5 bases and J by 2 bases; unmatched bases: 8. DNA of the CDR3: TGTGCCAGCAGTAGCGCCGGGACAGGAACCTACGAGCAGTACTTC. Its translation is CASSSAGTGTYEQYF.

The chain carries TRBV6-5 and TRBJ1-3; tentative D call: TRBD1 (5 bases). Germline values: CDR1 MNHEY, CDR2 SVGAGI. The CDR3 runs 15 residues. Trimming stripped 4 bases from V and 2 bases from J, with 12 bases between. The CDR3 here is CASSSPGGPGNTIYF. As DNA, the CDR3 is TGTGCCAGCAGTTCCCCCGGGGGACCTGGAAACACCATATATTTT.